This T cell receptor (beta chain) was captured in a study of molecular identifiers for immune sequencing clone quantification (dated by TCRdb to 2016 to 2019). For the wider study: In a replicate experiment, RNA from about 19,000 or 110,000 naive CD8 T cells was split into five aliquots, four of which were sequenced. The study was a methods study using CD8 T cells to benchmark molecular-identifier clustering-based TCR repertoire sequencing (MIDCIRS) and TCR RNA copy counting.

The research as a whole found: Highly expanded clone sizes could be underestimated because identical TCR molecules may share a barcode. Naive libraries contained spiked-in Jurkat TCR RNA (approximately nine copies' worth), which is not part of the donor repertoire. When barcode sub-clustering was not used, chimeric consensus sequences inflated TCR diversity, with chimeras reaching as high as 47%. Modeling gave about three recovered TCR RNA copies per cell versus around 10 by digital PCR, implying around 33% capture efficiency. In CMV-specific effector cells, over 99% of molecules were held by clones above 20 RNA copies, whereas under 1% of molecules were held by such clones in naive cells. Even against a background of some 920,000 naive CD8 T cells, spiked-in Jurkat TCR RNA amounting to a single cell's worth was reported to be detectable.

Libraries of naive CD8 T cells were generated from roughly 20,000 to 1,000,000 sorted cells, with 10%, 30% or 50% of the purified RNA used. Naive CD8 T cells were FACS-sorted as CD8+CD4-CCR7+CD45RA+ on a BD FACSAria II into RLT Plus buffer. Around 10 TCR copies' worth of Jurkat RNA were spiked into roughly 18,000-1,000,000 naive CD8 T cell samples to test detection sensitivity. CD8 T cells were enriched with RosetteSep CD8+ T Cell Enrichment Cocktail and Ficoll-Paque, followed by ACK red cell lysis. The library was produced with PCR. Sequencing instrument: NextSeq 500. Bulk TCR libraries were made following a previously described method, with the TCR primers given in Table S5. Purification of total RNA was performed with the Qiagen AllPrep DNA/RNA kit. Before any analysis, reads coming from multiple sequencing runs of the same library were combined into one pool. As for how the authors treated the data: Only reads with exact TCR constant sequence were kept, trimmed to 150 nt, and grouped by their 12-nt molecular barcodes. Within each barcode group, reads were sub-clustered at a 15% Levenshtein threshold, and quality-weighted consensus sequences were built per RNA molecule. Non-functional sequences were removed, as were lower-count sequences one edit away from another. Based on fitting two negative binomial distributions, any barcode sub-cluster with under 20% of the maximum read count was discarded. TCRdb reanalyzed the raw reads on its own, using fastp at Q25 for trimming and MiXCR for clone calling, and kept in-frame beta chains. Here each entry gathers all rows of one CDR3 protein and keeps the most common genes and DNA. The V and J calls were not made by the authors but by TCRdb's processing. This sample holds some 320,000 distinct CDR3 sequences; roughly 24% were observed only once. The ten largest account for about 0.74% of the sample.

V and J lose 2 bases and 3 bases, and a span of 14 bases separates them. Taken from cysteine to phenylalanine, the CDR3 has 15 residues. The only DNA kept is the CDR3, 45 bases in frame from the first base. As encoded in the germline V gene, CDR1 is MDHEN while CDR2 is SYDVKM. This clonotype was recorded a few times. The antigen it binds to is not known. No base qualities exist here, and no much larger clone lies one base off it. The sequence derives from a human donor in good health. Some libraries in this study had Jurkat cell RNA spiked in. Recombination linked TRBV28 to TRBJ2-7, with the identity of the D gene unclear. Material for sequencing was naive CD8+ T cells from blood, with Jurkat cell RNA spiked in. Per the publication, the cell subset or site label means: FACS-sorted CD8+CD4-CCR7+CD45RA+ naive T cells. The CDR3 protein sequence reads: CASSLAVGAHYEQYF. The DNA sequence is given as TGTGCCAGCAGTTTAGCTGTCGGAGCCCACTACGAGCAGTACTTC.